Presented here are 17 T cell receptor beta chains from one specimen sequenced in a study of T cells in Graves' hyperthyroidism and ophthalmopathy. Researchers amplified the TCR beta CDR3 regions from RNA transcripts. HTBI primers drove first-round RT-PCR of the TCR CDR3. TCRdb passed the multiplex PCR reads through MiXCR, listing each CDR3 protein once. The sample lists about 300,000 distinct CDR3 sequences; about 14% were seen once. The sample comprised blood. The source is a woman between 25 and 40 years old with Graves' hyperthyroidism that later progressed to Graves' ophthalmopathy.

V and J are TRBV7-3 and TRBJ1-5; TRBD1 matches 7 bases. CDR1 and CDR2 (germline): SGHTA, FQGTGA. The V gene end was trimmed by 1 base and the J gene end by 0 bases; junction bases not matched to a gene: 15. CDR3 length equals 20 residues. The CDR3 here is CASSLRAQLRTGHSNQPQHF. The CDR3 DNA reads TGTGCCAGCAGCTTAAGGGCGCAGCTTAGGACAGGTCATAGCAATCAGCCCCAGCATTTT.

At least ten counts were recorded for this clonotype. The V gene is TRBV28, the J gene TRBJ1-2; 8 nucleotides line up with TRBD1. Looked up from germline, CDR1 is MDHEN and CDR2 is SYDVKM. This CDR3 is 15 amino acids long. Losses at the gene ends were 4 bases for V and 2 bases for J; bases not matched to a gene: 6. CDR3 in DNA: TGTGCCAGCAGTTCACAGGGGGTGGAAAACTATGGCTACACCTTC. Amino acids: CASSSQGVENYGYTF.

In its sample, this clonotype was seen a few times. This chain joins TRBV27 and TRBJ2-1; 9 nucleotides agree with TRBD2. CDR1 is MNHEY, CDR2 SMNVEV, per germline (reference sequence). The CDR3 extends over 14 amino acids. V shed 1 base, J shed 15 bases, and the junction held 10 bases outside the gene matches. The CDR3 is CASSLLAGALRVFF. The CDR3 DNA reads as TGTGCCAGCAGTTTATTAGCGGGAGCCCTCAGGGTGTTCTTC.

The J gene is TRBJ2-1, the V gene TRBV24-1; D assignment may be TRBD1 or TRBD2 (6 bases each). V dropped 5 bases and J dropped 9 bases, with 10 bases sitting between them. CDR3 size: 12 residues. Per germline, CDR1 KGHDR and CDR2 SFDVKD. CDR3 residues: CATSVEGGEQFF. CDR3 in DNA: TGTGCCACCAGTGTAGAGGGGGGTGAGCAGTTCTTC.

This clonotype was detected ten times or more. This chain connects TRBV20-1 to TRBJ2-1; 10 nucleotides line up with TRBD2. The CDR3 is 15 residues long. Germline V gene sequence: CDR1 DFQATT, CDR2 SNEGSKA (reference sequence). The trim removed 6 bases at V and 8 bases at J, leaving 13 bases unmatched. CDR3 residues: CSARSGAGGPYEQFF. CDR3 coding DNA: TGCAGTGCCCGCTCCGGAGCGGGAGGGCCCTATGAGCAGTTCTTC.

There are many counts of this clonotype. The V gene is TRBV30, the J gene TRBJ2-3, with 10 bases aligning to TRBD2. The V gene end was trimmed by 2 bases and the J gene end by 2 bases; junction bases not matched to a gene: 7. This CDR3 spans 16 amino acids. Germline V lookup: CDR1 GTSNPN, CDR2 SVGIG (reference sequence). CDR3 sequence reads: CAWSFLAGVITDTQYF. The CDR3 region has the DNA TGTGCCTGGAGTTTTCTAGCGGGAGTGATCACAGATACGCAGTATTTT.

The table lists this clonotype with many counts. J is TRBJ2-1 and V is TRBV11-2; 9 bases fit TRBD2. This CDR3 comprises 17 residues. V gave up 1 base and J gave up 3 bases; unmatched junction bases: 7. Germline CDR1 and CDR2: SGHAT and FQNNGV. As DNA, the CDR3 is TGTGCCAGCAGCTTAGGGATTAGCGGGAGTGGCTACAATGAGCAGTTCTTC. It is translated as CASSLGISGSGYNEQFF.

At least ten counts were recorded for this clonotype. This chain uses TRBV2 with TRBJ1-4, with D possibly TRBD1 on 6 matching bases. Germline CDR1 and CDR2: SNHLY and FYNNEI. Between the trimmed V and J ends, which lost 5 bases and 7 bases, there was a span of 14 bases. The CDR3 length is 14 residues. The CDR3 region has the DNA TGTGCCAGCAGTTGGCAGGGGCCAATTGAAAAACTGTTTTTT. Translation: CASSWQGPIEKLFF.

This clonotype came up a few times. This sequence joins TRBV28 and TRBJ2-2; 9 bases agree with TRBD2. V dropped 6 bases and J dropped 10; count of bases not matched to a gene: 6. This CDR3 has 13 residues. Germline assignment: CDR1 MDHEN and CDR2 SYDVKM. The CDR3, as DNA: TGTGCCAGCAGCTTAGCGGGAGTGTTGGAGCTGTTTTTT. Translation gives CASSLAGVLELFF.

This clonotype was picked up a small number of times. CDR3 region: CASSPGLGNTGELFF. CDR3 nucleotides: TGCGCCAGCAGCCCGGGACTAGGGAACACCGGGGAGCTGTTTTTT. The rearrangement joins TRBV5-1 to TRBJ2-2; 8 nucleotides match TRBD2. Germline V gives CDR1 SGHRS, CDR2 YFSETQ. CDR3 length: 15 amino acids. V trimming: 4 bases; J trimming: 1 base; junction bases outside the gene matches: 3.

This clonotype was counted a few times. The chain couples TRBV19 to TRBJ2-3; 13 nucleotides align to TRBD2. CDR1 LNHDA and CDR2 SQIVND come from the germline V gene (reference sequence). V lost 5 bases and J lost 2; bases outside the gene matches: 4. The CDR3 is 16 residues long. The CDR3 DNA reads TGTGCCAGTAGTGCTGGACTAGCGGGAGCCACAGATACGCAGTATTTT. Translation: CASSAGLAGATDTQYF.

The CDR3: CASSALAGAYNEQFF. The DNA for the CDR3 is TGTGCCAGCAGCGCACTAGCGGGGGCCTACAATGAGCAGTTCTTC. The rearrangement joins TRBV7-2 to TRBJ2-1; 11 bases match TRBD2. CDR1 is SGHTA and CDR2 is FQGNSA in the germline V gene. J was trimmed by 2 bases and V by 5 bases; bases with no gene match: 2. The CDR3 consists of 15 residues.

This clonotype has at least ten counts. The chain recombines TRBV27 with TRBJ2-7; 10 bases map to TRBD1. V gave up 4 bases and J gave up 5 bases; unmatched junction bases: 5. The germline V gene has CDR1 MNHEY and CDR2 SMNVEV (reference sequence). CDR3 length: 14 amino acids. This CDR3 reads CASSWGQGRHEQYF. In DNA form, the CDR3 reads TGTGCCAGCAGTTGGGGACAGGGGAGGCACGAGCAGTACTTC.

This clonotype was recorded at least ten times. The CDR3 loop reads CASSSRDSPYGYTF. CDR3 sequence (DNA): TGTGCCAGCTCAAGCCGGGACAGCCCCTATGGCTACACCTTC. The V call is TRBV18, the J call TRBJ1-2; 7 nucleotides match TRBD1. V lost 5 bases, J lost 4 bases, and 7 bases stayed unmatched. This CDR3 has 14 amino acids. Germline V gene sequence: CDR1 KGHSH, CDR2 LQKENI.

This clonotype occurred many times. The chain recombines TRBV4-1 with TRBJ2-1; D gene uncertain. The CDR3 length is 16 residues. V lost 1 base and J 3 bases, leaving 13 bases between the germline ends. Germline CDR1 reads MGHRA; CDR2 reads YSYEKL. As DNA, the CDR3 is TGCGCCAGCAGCCAAGGACATCTTACGGTCTACAATGAGCAGTTCTTC. Its translation: CASSQGHLTVYNEQFF.

Ten or more counts support this clonotype. The chain carries TRBV28 and TRBJ2-4; D gene uncertain. The CDR3 has 12 residues. Germline lookup yields CDR1 MDHEN and CDR2 SYDVKM. V lost 2 bases, J lost 8 bases, and 7 bases lay in between. CDR3 sequence: CASSLNTDIQYF. Here the CDR3 DNA reads TGTGCCAGCAGTTTAAATACAGACATTCAGTACTTC.

This clonotype was detected ten times or more. This rearrangement joins TRBV27 to TRBJ2-1; 7 bases are a match to TRBD2. J lost 9 bases, V lost 5 bases, and 7 bases had no gene match. CDR3 length: 13 residues. Germline V gives CDR1 MNHEY, CDR2 SMNVEV (reference sequence). The DNA of the CDR3 is TGTGCCAGCAGTCCGAGACTAGCCCTTGAGCAGTTCTTC. Its translation is CASSPRLALEQFF.